This T cell receptor beta chain was sequenced for a study of Ad26.COV2.S vaccination and SARS-CoV-2 variants. Treatment meaning: over 15 received Ad26.COV2.S at low or high dose, single or two shots; a few received placebo; per-sample allocation not given. Vaccine and placebo recipients were sampled on day 63 after the first injection. Sequenced by immunoSEQ multiplex PCR; TCRdb stores in-frame clones only, minus some. The sample lists about 350,000 clones; approximately 86% were seen once. Sample: peripheral blood, taken in a trial of Ad26.COV2.S vaccine versus placebo. The origin of this receptor is a person aged 18-65 years who received the Ad26.COV2.S COVID-19 vaccine or a placebo.

The CDR3 reads CATTPPVNTEAFF. Here the CDR3 DNA reads TGTGCCACCACCCCGCCGGTGAACACTGAAGCTTTCTTT. The genes are TRBV24-1 and TRBJ1-1; D is ambiguous. Germline V lookup: CDR1 KGHDR, CDR2 SFDVKD. V was cut by 8 bases and J by 0 bases, with 9 bases left in between. The CDR3 consists of 13 residues.